This record concerns one T cell receptor (beta chain) sequence. What it binds is not known. Here immunoSEQ multiplex PCR was the method, and the copy in TCRdb shows in-frame clones only, minus some. The sample carries around 52,000 clones, over 75% recorded once. This entry belongs to a study of cytomegalovirus exposure and HLA in healthy donors. Whole-study context: The same platform as the roughly 670 first-cohort repertoires was used for the 130 or so validation repertoires, a later analysis reported.

General study findings and limits: Researchers catalogued some 160 TCR beta chains as cytomegalovirus-associated. Rare sequences made up most TCRs, while some public TCRs were found in many donors.

J was trimmed by 1 base and V by 0 bases; bases with no gene match: 8. Germline lookup yields CDR1 WSHSY and CDR2 SAAADI. The CDR3 has 17 residues. The source of this sequence is a woman between 25 and 40 years old in good health and CMV-seronegative. The chain links TRBV10-2 to TRBJ2-5; 7 bases line up with TRBD1. Sequenced material: PBMCs. The CDR3 bases are TGCGCCAGCAGTGAGTCCCTGGACAGGAGATTCCAAGAGACCCAGTACTTC. It translates to CASSESLDRRFQETQYF.